The rows below give T cell receptor beta chains drawn from one sample of a study. From the 5' RACE reads, TCRdb called clonotypes with MiXCR, one entry per CDR3 protein. This sample carries some 12,000 distinct CDR3 sequences, roughly half of them seen once, and the ten largest clones take around 12%. Sequenced input: tumor-infiltrating Tregs sorted from the breast tumor. The receptors derive from a female donor with breast cancer. Each CDR3 is given with its conserved first and last residue. D genes are given only for firm matches. Clone size is stated in some rows and not others, as once, few, many or a class when expanded.

clone size	V gene	CDR3 length	J gene	D gene	CDR3 DNA	CDR3 protein
-	TRBV5-1	13	TRBJ1-1	-	TGCGCCAGCAGCAAAGGGTTGAACACTGAAGCTTTCTTT	CASSKGLNTEAFF
-	TRBV5-1	14	TRBJ2-3	-	TGCGCCAGCAGCTTCAGCGGCCACACAGATACGCAGTATTTT	CASSFSGHTDTQYF
few	TRBV6-2/TRBV6-3	14	TRBJ2-3	TRBD2	TGTGCCAGCATTTCAGCGGGGTACACAGATACGCAGTATTTT	CASISAGYTDTQYF
few	TRBV27	13	TRBJ2-3	-	TGTGCCAGCATACAGCGAAGCACAGATACGCAGTATTTT	CASIQRSTDTQYF
-	TRBV11-2	18	TRBJ2-1	TRBD2	TGTGCCAGCAGCTTAGGGACTAGCGGGAGAAACTCCTACAATGAGCAGTTCTTC	CASSLGTSGRNSYNEQFF
-	TRBV20-1	11	TRBJ1-1	-	TGCAGTGTATACAGGGCCACTGAAGCTTTCTTT	CSVYRATEAFF
-	TRBV5-1	14	TRBJ1-1	-	TGCGCCAGCAGCTTGGCATCGGCAAACACTGAAGCTTTCTTT	CASSLASANTEAFF
-	TRBV20-1	13	TRBJ1-1	-	TGCAGTGCTAGAGCGGACAGAAACACTGAAGCTTTCTTT	CSARADRNTEAFF
-	TRBV9	14	TRBJ2-3	TRBD2	TGTGCCAGCACCGGGACTAGCGGGACAGATACGCAGTATTTT	CASTGTSGTDTQYF
-	TRBV20-1	11	TRBJ1-2	-	TGCAGTGCGCTGAGGGGCAGGGAGGACACCTTC	CSALRGREDTF
few	TRBV30	14	TRBJ2-5	-	TGTGCCTGGAGTACTGGACCATTGGGAGAGACCCAGTACTTC	CAWSTGPLGETQYF
few	TRBV7-2	14	TRBJ2-5	-	TGTGCCAGCAGCTTTGATCGGGGACAAGAGACCCAGTACTTC	CASSFDRGQETQYF
-	TRBV5-8	12	TRBJ1-2	-	TGTGCCAGCAGCTTCTCGGCCTATGGCTACACCTTC	CASSFSAYGYTF
-	TRBV7-8	16	TRBJ2-1	TRBD2	TGTGCCAGCAGCTTGACTAGCGGGATCACTAACAATGAGCAGTTCTTC	CASSLTSGITNNEQFF
-	TRBV12-3/TRBV12-4	12	TRBJ2-1	-	TGTGCCAGCAGCTCGGAGTACAATGAGCAGTTCTTC	CASSSEYNEQFF
few	TRBV7-3	11	TRBJ2-2	-	TGTGCCAGCAGCCGGAACGGGGAGCTGTTTTTT	CASSRNGELFF
-	TRBV12-3/TRBV12-4	15	TRBJ2-3	-	TGTGCCAGCAGTACCCCTCGGACTAGCACAGATACGCAGTATTTT	CASSTPRTSTDTQYF
-	TRBV4-3	14	TRBJ1-1	-	TGCGCCAGCAGCCAAGATCTGAGGGACACTGAAGCTTCCTTT	CASSQDLRDTEASF
-	TRBV20-1	14	TRBJ2-5	TRBD1	TGCAGTGCTCACCCGACAGGGGAGATGGAGACCCAGTACTTC	CSAHPTGEMETQYF
-	TRBV20-1	15	TRBJ1-4	-	TGCAGTGCTAGAGATCGGAGAAAACTGGAGGAAAAACTGTTTTTT	CSARDRRKLEEKLFF
once	TRBV4-3	16	TRBJ2-6	-	TGCGCCAGCAGCCAAGGGTTCAGTAAGGGGGCCAACGTCCTGACTTTC	CASSQGFSKGANVLTF
-	TRBV6-5	14	TRBJ2-1	TRBD1	TGTGCCAGCTCCCCGGGACAGCTCTACAATGAGCAGTTCTTC	CASSPGQLYNEQFF
once	TRBV11-2	15	TRBJ2-1	TRBD2	TGTGCCAGCAGCTTAGTAGTAGCGGGAGCCAATGAGCAGTTCTTC	CASSLVVAGANEQFF
-	TRBV11-2	13	TRBJ1-1	TRBD1	TGTGCCGGCGGGAGGACAGGGGGGACTGAAGCTTTCTTT	CAGGRTGGTEAFF
few	TRBV4-1	16	TRBJ1-4	TRBD1	TGCGCCAGCAGCCAAGCCGGGACAGGGCGTGGAGAAAAACTGTTTTTT	CASSQAGTGRGEKLFF
medium-sized	TRBV7-8	14	TRBJ1-2	TRBD1	TGTGCCAGCAGCCCCTCACAGGGGGCTGGAGGCTACACCTTC	CASSPSQGAGGYTF